Included here is one T cell receptor beta chain sequence, with context. Its cognate antigen is unknown. Sequence at one end of the junction differs from germline and may be a read error. These data belong to a study of blood T cells in healthy people across ages. Broader study findings: The unknown donor CMV status may have confounded expanded clonotype changes.

A second PCR of about 6 to 11 cycles used a sample-barcoded 5' primer and a J-beta primer mix. TCRdb reprocessed the 5' RACE reads with MiXCR, giving one entry per CDR3 protein. Of roughly 930,000 distinct CDR3 sequences in the sample, approximately 49% were seen once. Healthy Caucasian individuals from Russia aged 6 to 90 served as donors. Staff drew roughly 10 milliliters of peripheral blood from each donor. The sequence derives from a man aged 25-45 years in good health. The source material was blood.

The CDR3 DNA follows: TGTGCCAGCAGTTTTGGGACCGTAGCCTACGAGCGGTACTTC. Its translation is CASSFGTVAYERYF. The rearrangement uses TRBV6-2 or TRBV6-3 and TRBJ2-7; D may match TRBD1 or TRBD2 (5 bases each). In germline, CDR1 is MNHEY, CDR2 SVGEGT. The CDR3 is made up of 14 amino acids.